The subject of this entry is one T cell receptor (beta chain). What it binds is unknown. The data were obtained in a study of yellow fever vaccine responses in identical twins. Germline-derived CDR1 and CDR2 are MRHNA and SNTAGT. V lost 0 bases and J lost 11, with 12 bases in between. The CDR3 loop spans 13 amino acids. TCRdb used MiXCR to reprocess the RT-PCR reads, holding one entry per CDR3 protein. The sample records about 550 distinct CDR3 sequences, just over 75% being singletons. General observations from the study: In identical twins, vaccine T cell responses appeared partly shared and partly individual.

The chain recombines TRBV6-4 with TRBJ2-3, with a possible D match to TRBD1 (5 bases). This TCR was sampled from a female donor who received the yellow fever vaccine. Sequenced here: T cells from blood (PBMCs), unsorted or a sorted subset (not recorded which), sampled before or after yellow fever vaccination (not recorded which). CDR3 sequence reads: CASSDSSAREQYF. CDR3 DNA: TGTGCCAGCAGTGACTCCAGTGCCAGGGAGCAGTATTTT.